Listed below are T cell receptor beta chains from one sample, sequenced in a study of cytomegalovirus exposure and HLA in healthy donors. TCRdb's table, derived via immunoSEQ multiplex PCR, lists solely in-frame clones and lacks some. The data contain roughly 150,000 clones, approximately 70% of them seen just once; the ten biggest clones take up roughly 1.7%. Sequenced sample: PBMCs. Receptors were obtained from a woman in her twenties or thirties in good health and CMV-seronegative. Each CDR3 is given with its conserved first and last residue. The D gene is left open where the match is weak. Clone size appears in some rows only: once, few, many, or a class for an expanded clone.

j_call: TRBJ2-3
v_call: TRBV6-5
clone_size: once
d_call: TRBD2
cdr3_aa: CASSSFRGGRDTQYF
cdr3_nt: TGTGCCAGCAGTTCCTTCCGGGGGGGGAGAGATACGCAGTATTTT

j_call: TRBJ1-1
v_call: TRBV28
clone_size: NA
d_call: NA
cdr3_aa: CASSSQGSGYTEAFF
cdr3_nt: TGTGCCAGCAGTTCCCAGGGATCCGGGTACACTGAAGCTTTCTTT

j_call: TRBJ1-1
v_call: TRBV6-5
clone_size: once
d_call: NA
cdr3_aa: CASTRGTEAFF
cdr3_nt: TGTGCCAGCACCCGGGGCACTGAAGCTTTCTTT

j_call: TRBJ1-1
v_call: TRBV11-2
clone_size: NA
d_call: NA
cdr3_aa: CASSLDDGGLTEAFF
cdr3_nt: TGTGCCAGCAGCTTAGATGACGGGGGTTTGACTGAAGCTTTCTTT

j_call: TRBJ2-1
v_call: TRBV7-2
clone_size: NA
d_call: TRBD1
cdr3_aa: CASSLTGGYNEQFF
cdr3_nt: TGTGCCAGCAGCTTGACAGGGGGGTACAATGAGCAGTTCTTC

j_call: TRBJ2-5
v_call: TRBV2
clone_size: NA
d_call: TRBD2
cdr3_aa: CASSRSGEETQYF
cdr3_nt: TGTGCCAGCAGTCGTAGCGGGGAAGAGACCCAGTACTTC

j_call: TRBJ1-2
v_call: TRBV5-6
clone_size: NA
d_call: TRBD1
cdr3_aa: CASSPKADRDPNYGYTF
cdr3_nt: TGTGCCAGCAGCCCGAAAGCCGACAGGGACCCTAACTATGGCTACACCTTC

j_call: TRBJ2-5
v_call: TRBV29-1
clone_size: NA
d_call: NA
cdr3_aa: CSVESRETQYF
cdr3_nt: TGCAGCGTTGAATCCCGGGAGACCCAGTACTTC

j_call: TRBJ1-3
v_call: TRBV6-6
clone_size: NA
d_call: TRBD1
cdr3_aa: CASRNTGANSGNTIYF
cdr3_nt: TGTGCCAGCAGAAACACAGGGGCCAACTCTGGAAACACCATATATTTT

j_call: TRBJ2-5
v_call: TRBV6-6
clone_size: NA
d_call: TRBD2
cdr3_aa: CASRKAGAKETQYF
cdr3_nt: TGTGCCAGCAGGAAAGCGGGAGCAAAAGAGACCCAGTACTTC

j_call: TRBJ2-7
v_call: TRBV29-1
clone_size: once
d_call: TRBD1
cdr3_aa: CSVRTGPTGEQYF
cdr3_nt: TGCAGCGTGAGGACAGGTCCAACGGGGGAGCAGTACTTC

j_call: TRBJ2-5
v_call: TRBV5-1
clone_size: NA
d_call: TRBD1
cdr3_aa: CASSPGGARFRETQYF
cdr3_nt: TGCGCCAGCAGCCCAGGGGGCGCCCGGTTTCGTGAGACCCAGTACTTC

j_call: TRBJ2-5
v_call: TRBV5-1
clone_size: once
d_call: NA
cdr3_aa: CASSLVIAGEETQYF
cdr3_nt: TGCGCCAGCAGCTTGGTCATTGCAGGGGAAGAGACCCAGTACTTC

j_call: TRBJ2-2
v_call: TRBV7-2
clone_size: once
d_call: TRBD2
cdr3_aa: CASSLRTSGGTGELFF
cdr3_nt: TGTGCCAGCAGCTTACGTACTAGCGGGGGAACCGGGGAGCTGTTTTTT

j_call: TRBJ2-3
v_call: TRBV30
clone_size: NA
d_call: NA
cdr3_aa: CAWSEGSSPSTDTQYF
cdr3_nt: TGTGCCTGGAGTGAGGGGTCTTCCCCCAGCACAGATACGCAGTATTTT

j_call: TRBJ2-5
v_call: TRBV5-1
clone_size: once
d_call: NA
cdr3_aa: CASSLFGGETQYF
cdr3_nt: TGCGCCAGCAGCTTGTTTGGCGGTGAGACCCAGTACTTC

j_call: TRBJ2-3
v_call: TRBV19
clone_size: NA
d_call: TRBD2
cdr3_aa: CASSIYRGTSGGYSTDTQYF
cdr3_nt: TGTGCCAGTAGTATTTATCGAGGAACTAGCGGGGGCTATAGCACAGATACGCAGTATTTT

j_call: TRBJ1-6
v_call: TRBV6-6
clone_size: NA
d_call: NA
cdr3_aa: CASSLPGEGYLHF
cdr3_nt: TGTGCCAGCAGTCTCCCCGGAGAGGGTTACCTCCACTTT

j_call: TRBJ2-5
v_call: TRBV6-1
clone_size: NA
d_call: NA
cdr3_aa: CASSEPLAAEETQYF
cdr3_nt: TGTGCCAGCAGTGAACCTTTAGCGGCGGAGGAGACCCAGTACTTC

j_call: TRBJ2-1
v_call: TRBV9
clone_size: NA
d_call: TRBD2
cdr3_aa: CASSGSRLAGYNEQFF
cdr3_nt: TGTGCCAGCAGCGGGAGTCGTCTAGCGGGGTACAATGAGCAGTTCTTC

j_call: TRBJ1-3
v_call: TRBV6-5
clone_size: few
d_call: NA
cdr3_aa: CASTSPPHSGNTIYF
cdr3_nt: TGTGCCAGCACCTCCCCCCCACACTCTGGAAACACCATATATTTT

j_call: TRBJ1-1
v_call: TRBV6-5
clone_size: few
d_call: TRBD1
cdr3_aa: CASSYSQGDTEAFF
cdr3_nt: TGTGCCAGCAGTTACTCGCAGGGGGACACTGAAGCTTTCTTT